The subject of this entry is one T cell receptor beta chain. Its antigen is still unknown. This specimen comes from a study of monozygotic twins with inflammatory bowel disease (dated by TCRdb to between 2019 and 2020). Regarding the complete study: In total, roughly 28 monozygotic twin pairs made up the full study: 19 Danish pairs, all IBD-discordant, plus nine German pairs, of which four were IBD-concordant and five were IBD-discordant. The search for disease-associated traits relied mainly on comparing, within discordant pairs, IBD patients with their genetically identical healthy co-twins. Each individual had, on average, about 151 000 unique TCRalpha sequences and 181 000 unique TCRbeta sequences available for analysis. What the study reported, not specific to this receptor: Fewer clonotypes were shared with other individuals by IBD patients than by healthy twins, most markedly in patients showing signs of disease activity. The analysis was unable to tell apart different T cell subtypes. Because patients received different immunosuppressive treatments, the repertoires may have picked up extra background noise and variability between individuals. The results gave no support for a single strong signal or clonotype linked to IBD. A decrease in TCRbeta repertoire diversity, as measured by inverse Simpson index, was observed in IBD patients compared with their healthy co-twins. Concordant and discordant twins showed no difference in repertoire similarity, possibly because of limited statistical power.

For CDR1 and CDR2, the germline V gene lists KGHSH and LQKENI. The CDR3 contains 17 residues, cysteine and phenylalanine counted. No DNA was logged. Library creation used 5' RACE. Preparation of each TCR library used 3,500 to 4,500 ng of total RNA. For each sample, cDNA was synthesized in eight separate reactions using SMARTScribe reverse transcriptase. During cDNA synthesis, template switching introduced unique molecular identifiers that contained a 6-nucleotide sample barcode. TCRalpha and TCRbeta cDNA was amplified by two nested PCRs of approximately 17 and 9 cycles, with bead purification after each PCR. Before amplification, the cDNA was both treated with uracil DNA-glycosylase and purified with the QIAquick PCR purification kit. The second PCR added Illumina TruSeq-compatible adapters along with sample-specific barcodes. Library quality and concentration were checked on TapeStation and Qubit, and libraries were pooled at around 5 ng each. Sequencing of pooled libraries was carried out on an Illumina HiSeq2500 single-index Rapid Run using 2 x 100 bp reads and custom sequencing primers. The paper's data handling went like this. MiGEC version 1.2.6 was used for UMI-based consensus assembly, which corrected PCR and sequencing errors. MiXCR version 2.1.1 was used for V(D)J alignment, clonotype assembly and CDR3 extraction. To normalise gene usage, clonotype sharing and MAIT/NKT TCR abundance, the top 1000, 10 000 and 20 000 clonotypes in each sample were analysed. Diversity was computed as the inverse Simpson index with the vegan R package after downsampling to 27 000 UMIs. Paired Mann-Whitney U tests were applied to discordant twin pairs, and Benjamini-Hochberg correction was used for multiple testing. Through TCRdb reprocessing, the reads give one entry per CDR3 protein sequence; DNA is omitted. TCRdb assigned the V and J calls; the authors' analysis was not used. The sample's records list 170,000 or so distinct CDR3 sequences. The ten largest account for around 7% of the sample.

An approximately 2.6 ml peripheral blood sample was drawn into PAXgene tubes per donor and stored at -80°C. Total RNA was isolated from whole blood with the PAXgene blood miRNA kit on an automated QIAcube, without T cell sorting. Peripheral blood from monozygotic twin pairs, either concordant or discordant for inflammatory bowel disease, underwent deep TCRalpha and TCRbeta repertoire profiling that used unique molecular barcoding. For every twin pair, smoking habits were documented, and each individual was categorised as a current, former or never smoker. This sequence was found in a human donor with ulcerative colitis or Crohn's disease, or a healthy co-twin of an affected twin (not recorded which). The chain couples TRBV18 to TRBJ2-5; TCRdb picks TRBD2, but there is no DNA to check that call. The sequenced sample was blood. This receptor carries the CDR3 CASSPSNLAGEEETQYF.